This TCR beta chain was sequenced for a study of CXCR3 chemokines and chemotherapy response in bladder cancer. CDR3 length: 11 amino acids. The V end lost 6 bases, the J end lost 8 bases, and 11 bases lay between the germline ends. Germline V CDR1 and CDR2: SQVTM, ANQGSEA. This clonotype qualifies as medium-sized (0.01 to 0.1%). A single record per CDR3 protein comes from TCRdb applying MiXCR to the PCR reads. This sample has around 2,000 distinct CDR3 sequences; approximately 17% occur once, and the top ten carry more than 25%. The specimen was obtained from a patient whose treatment included neoadjuvant chemotherapy. The receptor's source is a human donor with bladder cancer that responded to neoadjuvant chemotherapy. The V call is TRBV29-1, the J call TRBJ2-4, with D hard to call. The CDR3 sequence is CSVTDEYIQYF. The CDR3 nucleotides are TGCAGCGTCACGGACGAGTACATTCAGTACTTC.